These 21 T cell receptor beta chains share one sample of origin, sequenced in a study of cytomegalovirus exposure and HLA in healthy donors. Method: immunoSEQ multiplex PCR; TCRdb's copy keeps in-frame clones and lacks some. Among more than 75,000 clones listed, 85% to 95% were seen once. The sample was PBMCs. The receptors were gathered from a man between 18 and 35 years old in good health and CMV-seronegative.

This chain links TRBV6-5 with TRBJ2-1; D is undetermined. CDR1 and CDR2 from the germline V gene are MNHEY and SVGAGI. The CDR3 runs to 16 residues. Between the trimmed V and J ends, which lost 0 bases and 0 bases, there was a span of 9 bases. The CDR3 sequence: CASSYSAPPSYNEQFF. CDR3 nucleotides: TGTGCCAGCAGTTACTCGGCCCCGCCCTCCTACAATGAGCAGTTCTTC.

This clone was observed once. This chain connects TRBV27 to TRBJ2-1; D uncertain. This CDR3 region has 13 residues. CDR1 is MNHEY, CDR2 SMNVEV, per germline (reference sequence). V was clipped by 2 bases and J by 6 bases, with 8 bases between them. The CDR3 region is CASSLGRSNEQFF. The CDR3 DNA sequence: TGTGCCAGCAGTTTAGGCCGAAGCAATGAGCAGTTCTTC.

The CDR3 here is CASRSTPGTGYGYTF. CDR3 nucleotides: TGTGCCAGCAGGTCTACTCCCGGGACAGGGTATGGCTACACCTTC. This chain joins TRBV6-5 and TRBJ1-2, with 9 nucleotides matching TRBD1. With V trimmed by 6 bases and J by 5 bases, 10 bases remained unmatched. Germline V gene data show CDR1 as MNHEY and CDR2 as SVGAGI. This CDR3 has 15 residues.

This chain joins TRBV4-1 and TRBJ1-2; 8 nucleotides align to TRBD1. Germline CDR1 and CDR2: MGHRA and YSYEKL. The CDR3 contains 17 residues. V was pared by 1 base and J by 3 bases, with 10 bases of the junction left unmatched. CDR3: CASSQVGWTGRDYGYTF. Written as DNA, the CDR3 is TGCGCCAGCAGCCAAGTAGGTTGGACAGGGAGGGACTATGGCTACACCTTC.

The rearrangement joins TRBV27 to TRBJ2-7, with D tentatively TRBD2 (5 bases). The CDR3 is 13 residues long. CDR1 MNHEY and CDR2 SMNVEV come from the germline V gene (reference sequence). The V and J ends lost 4 bases and 4 bases respectively, with 11 bases between them. The CDR3 loop reads CASSSDGKYEQYF. The CDR3 region has the DNA TGTGCCAGCAGTTCTGACGGGAAATACGAGCAGTACTTC.

The rearrangement links TRBV19 to TRBJ1-2, with 8 positions matching TRBD1. Germline CDR1 is LNHDA and CDR2 is SQIVND (reference sequence). V lost 3 bases, J lost 8 bases, and 14 bases stayed unmatched. The CDR3 runs to 16 residues. The CDR3 loop is CASSIAILGTGAGYTF. In DNA form, the CDR3 reads TGTGCCAGTAGTATCGCGATCCTGGGGACAGGTGCCGGCTACACCTTC.

The chain links TRBV5-1 to TRBJ1-2, with TRBD1 matching 9 bases. This CDR3 spans 15 amino acids. Germline trimming cut 4 bases from V and 4 bases from J; bases unmatched to any gene: 8. Looked up from germline, CDR1 is SGHRS and CDR2 is YFSETQ. DNA of the CDR3: TGCGCCAGCAGCCGCCGGGACAGGGATACCTATGGCTACACCTTC. Translated, it gives CASSRRDRDTYGYTF.

V gene TRBV7-3 combines with J gene TRBJ2-1, with a tentative D call TRBD2 (7 bases). CDR1 SGHTA and CDR2 FQGTGA come from the germline V gene. This CDR3 has 16 amino acids. Trimming shortened V by 0 bases and J by 9 bases, and 18 bases separated the two germline ends. The CDR3: CASSLTYREVQGEQFF. The CDR3 region has the DNA TGTGCCAGCAGCTTAACGTACCGGGAGGTACAGGGTGAGCAGTTCTTC.

The chain combines TRBV30 with TRBJ1-1; 10 bases agree with TRBD1. The germline V gene encodes CDR1 GTSNPN and CDR2 SVGIG (reference sequence). The CDR3 spans 14 residues. The V segment lost 7 bases and the J segment 3 bases; nucleotides outside the gene matches: 8. The CDR3 DNA follows: TGTGCCTACATGACAGGGGGCAGATACACTGAAGCTTTCTTT. Translation gives CAYMTGGRYTEAFF.

This clone was observed once. The chain joins TRBV7-8 to TRBJ1-1; 7 nucleotides agree with TRBD1. The CDR3 length is 16 residues. Germline CDR1 reads SGHVS; CDR2 reads FQNEAQ. V shed 0 bases and J 2 bases; nucleotides not matched to a gene: 6. The CDR3 DNA reads TGTGCCAGCAGCTTAGCGCTGGGACAGTATAACACTGAAGCTTTCTTT. It specifies CASSLALGQYNTEAFF. The variable domain in full, with the rest retrieved from reference TRBV7-8 and TRBJ1-1, is GAGVSQSPRYKVAKRGQDVALRCDPISGHVSLFWYQQALGQGPEFLTYFQNEAQLDKSGLPSDRFFAERPEGSVSTLKIQRTQQEDSAVYLCASSLALGQYNTEAFFGQGTRLTVV.

The chain links TRBV6-1 to TRBJ1-1, with 7 nucleotides matching TRBD1. The CDR3 has 14 residues. From germline, CDR1 is MNHNS and CDR2 SASEGT. The V segment lost 3 bases and the J segment 7 bases; nucleotides outside the gene matches: 8. The CDR3 DNA follows: TGTGCCAGCAGTGATAGATTAGGGGGCAGTGAAGCTTTCTTT. Translated, it gives CASSDRLGGSEAFF.

This sequence joins TRBV6-6 and TRBJ1-2; 8 bases are a match to TRBD1. This CDR3 contains 13 residues. V was pared by 6 bases and J by 7 bases, with 7 bases of the junction left unmatched. The germline gives CDR1 MNHNY, CDR2 SVGAGI (reference sequence). CDR3 sequence: CASSTTGDSGYTF. The CDR3 nucleotides are TGTGCCAGCAGCACGACAGGGGATAGTGGCTACACCTTC.

The chain employs TRBV18 and TRBJ2-7; the match to TRBD1 covers 8 bases. With V trimmed by 4 bases and J by 4 bases, 6 bases remained unmatched. The CDR3 contains 14 residues. Germline V gene data show CDR1 as KGHSH and CDR2 as LQKENI. The CDR3 is CASSQDRVGYEQYF. DNA for the CDR3: TGTGCCAGCTCACAGGACAGGGTCGGGTACGAGCAGTACTTC. Based on the CDR3 plus reference TRBV18 and TRBJ2-7, the full variable domain is NAGVMQNPRHLVRRRGQEARLRCSPMKGHSHVYWYRQLPEEGLKFMVYLQKENIIDESGMPKERFSAEFPKEGPSILRIQQVVRGDSAAYFCASSQDRVGYEQYFGPGTRLTVT.

This chain joins TRBV2 and TRBJ1-1, with D maybe TRBD1 (6 bases). Germline loops: CDR1 SNHLY, CDR2 FYNNEI. The CDR3 covers 14 residues. Trimming took 3 bases from V and 5 from J, leaving 13 bases between them. Written as DNA, the CDR3 is TGTGCCAGCAGTGATCAGGGGAGGGAGACTGAAGCTTTCTTT. Residues: CASSDQGRETEAFF.

The chain has TRBV28 and TRBJ1-2; no firm D call. The CDR3 has 13 residues. Germline CDR1 MDHEN, CDR2 SYDVKM. With 6 bases removed from V and 2 bases from J, the gap between germline ends came to 10 bases. The CDR3 DNA follows: TGTGCCAGCAGCTCTCATCTAAACTATGGCTACACCTTC. Residues: CASSSHLNYGYTF.

This chain connects TRBV7-2 to TRBJ2-5, with TRBD2 identical over 11 bases. J lost 3 bases, V lost 6 bases, and 3 bases had no gene match. This CDR3 spans 14 amino acids. Per germline, CDR1 SGHTA and CDR2 FQGNSA. The CDR3 sequence is CASRGLAGKETQYF. The CDR3 region has the DNA TGTGCCAGCAGAGGACTAGCGGGTAAAGAGACCCAGTACTTC.

Written as DNA, the CDR3 is TGTGCCAGCAGCGCCGGGAGCGGGGGATACACAGATACGCAGTATTTT. Translating it yields CASSAGSGGYTDTQYF. This chain joins TRBV5-6 and TRBJ2-3; 8 nucleotides match TRBD2. This CDR3 comprises 16 residues. V trimming: 4 bases; J trimming: 2 bases; junction bases outside the gene matches: 9. CDR1 and CDR2 from the germline V gene are SGHDT and YYEEEE.

The chain recombines TRBV10-2 with TRBJ2-7, with 7 bases aligning to TRBD2. V lost 6 bases, J lost 3 bases, and 5 bases stayed unmatched. Germline-derived CDR1 and CDR2 are WSHSY and SAAADI. The CDR3 is 13 residues long. CDR3 nucleotide sequence: TGCGCCAGCAGCTTTGGGGGGGTCTACGAGCAGTACTTC. Its translation: CASSFGGVYEQYF.

The chain couples TRBV7-8 to TRBJ2-7; 11 nucleotides line up with TRBD2. V gave up 2 bases and J gave up 2 bases; unmatched junction bases: 5. The germline V gene encodes CDR1 SGHVS and CDR2 FQNEAQ. The CDR3 contains 16 residues. This CDR3 is CASSLKLAGDTYEQYF. The CDR3 DNA follows: TGTGCCAGCAGCTTAAAACTAGCGGGAGACACCTACGAGCAGTACTTC.

This clone was seen a handful of times. This chain connects TRBV5-1 to TRBJ1-2, with 10 bases fitting TRBD1. V was clipped by 4 bases and J by 7 bases; unmatched bases: 4. The CDR3 consists of 13 residues. CDR1 is SGHRS and CDR2 is YFSETQ in the germline V gene. The CDR3 DNA reads TGCGCCAGCAGCCGGACAGGGGGTAGTGGCTACACCTTC. Protein sequence: CASSRTGGSGYTF.

This chain connects TRBV5-6 to TRBJ2-1; TRBD2 is a possible D gene (6 bases). The V gene's germline CDR1 is SGHDT and CDR2 YYEEEE. V gave up 1 base and J gave up 2 bases, with 13 bases separating them. The CDR3 length is 16 residues. In DNA, the CDR3 is TGTGCCAGCAGCTTGTTGGGGACTCTAACCTACAATGAGCAGTTCTTC. Amino acids: CASSLLGTLTYNEQFF.